Listed here are 20 T cell receptor beta chains from one sample, sequenced in a study of blood T cell repertoires in COVID-19. Clones were read by immunoSEQ multiplex PCR, and TCRdb kept only the in-frame ones, dropping some. The sample lists 450,000 to 500,000 clones, about nine tenths occurring once. The sequencing input was PBMCs or T cells enriched from blood (not recorded which). These receptors all come from a woman under 30 who had recovered from COVID-19.

The chain joins TRBV5-4 to TRBJ1-1, with D hard to call. CDR1 is SGHNT, CDR2 YYREEE, per germline (reference sequence). The CDR3 has 13 residues. Trimming removed 3 bases from V and 2 bases from J, with 8 bases in between. The chain's CDR3 is CASSYSHNTEAFF. The CDR3 DNA follows: TGTGCCAGCAGCTACTCTCATAACACTGAAGCTTTCTTT.

V usage is TRBV19 and J usage is TRBJ1-5; TRBD1 might be the D (5 bases). The germline V and J ends were trimmed by 8 bases and 0 bases, with 11 bases remaining between them. Germline CDR1 reads LNHDA; CDR2 reads SQIVND (reference sequence). The CDR3 has 14 amino acids. The CDR3 region is CASVPGISNQPQHF. Here the CDR3 DNA reads TGTGCCAGTGTCCCAGGGATTAGCAATCAGCCCCAGCATTTT.

The CDR3 sequence: CASGLVEAFTDTQYF. DNA for the CDR3: TGTGCTAGTGGTTTGGTAGAAGCTTTCACAGATACGCAGTATTTT. The rearrangement uses TRBV12-5 and TRBJ2-3; D uncertain. Trimming cost V 0 bases and J 2 bases, with 9 bases left between them. Germline values: CDR1 LGHNT, CDR2 FRNRAP. This CDR3 region has 15 residues.

The chain uses TRBV29-1 and TRBJ1-1; no definite D call. V was trimmed by 2 bases and J by 0 bases, leaving 13 bases between them. CDR1 is SQVTM, CDR2 ANQGSEA, per germline. The CDR3 is made up of 15 amino acids. The CDR3: CSVEIEADMNTEAFF. The CDR3 DNA is TGCAGCGTTGAAATAGAGGCAGATATGAACACTGAAGCTTTCTTT.

This clone was counted once. CDR3 sequence reads: CASTSRGPNNEQFF. CDR3 DNA sequence: TGCGCCAGCACCTCTCGCGGCCCCAACAATGAGCAGTTCTTC. V and J are TRBV5-1 and TRBJ2-1; D is ambiguous. With 6 bases removed from V and 5 bases from J, the gap between germline ends came to 15 bases. The V gene's germline CDR1 is SGHRS and CDR2 YFSETQ. This CDR3 has 14 amino acids.

J is TRBJ2-2 and V is TRBV28; a possible D gene is TRBD2 (6 bases). Looked up from germline, CDR1 is MDHEN and CDR2 is SYDVKM. V shed 3 bases and J shed 4 bases, with 12 bases lying between them. This CDR3 region has 15 residues. The CDR3 sequence: CASSFGTLGTGELFF. DNA for the CDR3: TGTGCCAGCAGTTTTGGGACTTTAGGCACCGGGGAGCTGTTTTTT.

This clone was recorded once. This rearrangement joins TRBV5-1 to TRBJ2-1; the D is unclear. Germline V lookup: CDR1 SGHRS, CDR2 YFSETQ. The CDR3 consists of 14 residues. The V and J ends lost 0 bases and 4 bases respectively, with 8 bases between them. In DNA, the CDR3 is TGCGCCAGCAGCTTGGAGAGTGAATACAATGAGCAGTTCTTC. It specifies CASSLESEYNEQFF.

The J gene is TRBJ2-1, the V gene TRBV4-2; the D is unclear. The CDR3 length is 12 residues. V lost 2 bases, J lost 4 bases, and 3 bases lay in between. Germline V CDR1 and CDR2: LGHNA, YNFKEQ. DNA for the CDR3: TGTGCCAGCAGCCAATCATACAATGAGCAGTTCTTC. It codes for CASSQSYNEQFF.

The chain combines TRBV12-5 with TRBJ2-3; D perhaps matches TRBD1 (6 bases). CDR1 and CDR2 from the germline V gene are LGHNT and FRNRAP. CDR3 length equals 17 residues. V was trimmed by 0 bases and J by 2 bases, leaving 15 bases between them. The chain's CDR3 is CASGLVLVGATTDTQYF. The CDR3 region has the DNA TGTGCTAGTGGTTTGGTCTTGGTGGGGGCCACCACAGATACGCAGTATTTT.

In nucleotides, the CDR3 is TGTGCCAGCAGCTTAGCTCTAGCGGGGGTGGAGACCCAGTACTTC. Residues: CASSLALAGVETQYF. This chain uses TRBV7-8 with TRBJ2-5; 10 nucleotides match TRBD2. V was clipped by 0 bases and J by 5 bases; unmatched bases: 3. Germline V gene lookup returns CDR1 SGHVS and CDR2 FQNEAQ. CDR3 length: 15 amino acids.

This chain joins TRBV4-2 and TRBJ1-2, with unresolved D. CDR1 is LGHNA and CDR2 is YNFKEQ in the germline V gene. This CDR3 spans 15 amino acids. Trimming removed 1 base from V and 5 bases from J, with 14 bases in between. CDR3: CASSQGVVTQYGYTF. CDR3 DNA: TGTGCCAGCAGCCAAGGAGTCGTGACTCAATATGGCTACACCTTC.

This chain's CDR3 is CASSSPGKPQHF. CDR3 in DNA: TGTGCCAGCAGTTCCCCAGGGAAACCCCAGCATTTT. The J gene is TRBJ1-5, the V gene TRBV12-3 or TRBV12-4; D may be TRBD1 (5 bases). V was clipped by 4 bases and J by 10 bases, with 11 bases between them. The CDR3 length is 12 residues.

This clone was observed once. The chain has TRBV11-2 and TRBJ1-1; TRBD1 matches at 9 bases. The CDR3 has 14 residues. V gave up 5 bases and J gave up 5 bases; unmatched junction bases: 6. The germline gives CDR1 SGHAT, CDR2 FQNNGV. The CDR3 bases are TGTGCCAGCAGCCTGGGGGGACAGGGTACTGAAGCTTTCTTT. It is translated as CASSLGGQGTEAFF.

The sample holds a few counts of this clone. The chain recombines TRBV30 with TRBJ1-6, with D perhaps matching TRBD1 (5 bases). The CDR3 is 17 residues long. CDR1 is GTSNPN and CDR2 is SVGIG in the germline V gene (reference sequence). V was clipped by 4 bases and J by 9 bases, with 25 bases between them. The CDR3 protein is CAWNRSPLQGRSSPLHF. The CDR3, as DNA: TGTGCCTGGAATAGGTCTCCGTTGCAGGGAAGAAGTTCACCCCTCCACTTT.

The rearrangement joins TRBV5-4 to TRBJ1-2, with a weak D call TRBD1 (6 bases). The germline V gene has CDR1 SGHNT and CDR2 YYREEE (reference sequence). The CDR3 spans 13 residues. V shed 2 bases and J shed 8 bases, with 13 bases lying between them. CDR3 DNA: TGTGCCAGCAGCTTTGCGGGGGCAGGAGGCTACACCTTC. This sequence encodes CASSFAGAGGYTF.

CDR3 nucleotides: TGTGCCAGCAGAGACTGGGAGACCCAGTACTTC. It encodes CASRDWETQYF. The chain combines TRBV2 with TRBJ2-5; D remains ambiguous. V lost 6 bases to trimming and J lost 5 bases, with 7 bases between them. The CDR3 sequence is 11 residues long. The V gene's germline CDR1 is SNHLY and CDR2 FYNNEI.

This sequence joins TRBV9 and TRBJ2-7; unclear D gene. V was cut by 4 bases and J by 6 bases, with 8 bases left in between. This CDR3 is built from 11 residues. CDR1 is SGDLS and CDR2 is YYNGEE in the germline V gene. The CDR3 region is CASSLTFEQYF. CDR3 nucleotides: TGTGCCAGCAGCCTGACATTCGAGCAGTACTTC.

The rearrangement uses TRBV3-1 (or the pseudogene TRBV3-2) and TRBJ2-3; D perhaps matches TRBD2 (5 bases). CDR1 and CDR2 from the germline V gene are LGHDT and YNNKEL (reference sequence). The CDR3 extends over 13 amino acids. V was cut by 5 bases and J by 8 bases, with 14 bases left in between. Written as DNA, the CDR3 is TGTGCCAGCAGCAGCGGACGGGCGGGTACGCAGTATTTT. Translating gives CASSSGRAGTQYF.

This clone was counted once. This rearrangement joins TRBV5-4 to TRBJ1-1; possible D gene TRBD1, 5 bases. Germline V gene lookup returns CDR1 SGHNT and CDR2 YYREEE (reference sequence). The V and J ends lost 2 bases and 7 bases respectively, with 18 bases between them. The CDR3 contains 15 residues. As DNA, the CDR3 is TGTGCCAGCAGCTTCCTGCGCCAGGGTGGGAATGAAGCTTTCTTT. Translating gives CASSFLRQGGNEAFF.

This clone was detected only a few times. This chain joins TRBV5-1 and TRBJ2-5, with D possibly being TRBD2 (6 bases). Germline V lookup: CDR1 SGHRS, CDR2 YFSETQ. Trimming stripped 4 bases from V and 5 bases from J, with 24 bases between. This CDR3 has 17 residues. Here the CDR3 reads CASSPREKIGGVETQYF. The CDR3 coding sequence is TGCGCCAGCAGCCCCCGGGAAAAAATCGGGGGAGTGGAGACCCAGTACTTC.